Following are 8 T cell receptor beta chains from one sample sequenced in a study of cytomegalovirus exposure and HLA in healthy donors. The assay was immunoSEQ multiplex PCR, and TCRdb's table has in-frame clones only and misses some. The top ten hold 1.5% to 2% of the sample, which has about 78,000 clones, 90% to 96% seen once. Sequenced: PBMCs. The receptors come from a man between 18 and 29 years old in good health and CMV-seropositive.

The CDR3 here is CASSLARANTGELFF. In DNA form, the CDR3 reads TGTGCCAGCAGCTTAGCCCGGGCGAACACCGGGGAGCTGTTTTTT. This chain joins TRBV11-3 and TRBJ2-2; D is unresolved. CDR1 is SGHNT and CDR2 is YENEEA in the germline V gene. Trimming shortened V by 1 base and J by 0 bases, and 6 bases separated the two germline ends. CDR3 length: 15 residues.

This clone was recorded only once. The chain recombines TRBV18 with TRBJ2-7; 7 positions match TRBD2. This CDR3 has 16 residues. Germline values: CDR1 KGHSH, CDR2 LQKENI. With V trimmed by 1 base and J by 5 bases, 11 bases remained unmatched. CDR3 residues: CASSPQDGGIFDEQYF. As DNA, the CDR3 is TGTGCCAGCTCACCACAGGACGGGGGGATTTTTGACGAGCAGTACTTC.

The chain combines TRBV6-1 with TRBJ2-2; the match to TRBD2 covers 10 bases. From germline, CDR1 is MNHNS and CDR2 SASEGT. After removal of 2 bases from V and 6 bases from J, the junction contained 6 bases not matched to a gene. The CDR3 contains 16 residues. CDR3: CASSETLAGVAGELFF. DNA of the CDR3: TGTGCCAGCAGTGAAACCCTAGCGGGAGTCGCCGGGGAGCTGTTTTTT.

This clone was seen a single time. The chain employs TRBV5-1 and TRBJ2-2; no clear D. The CDR3 has 17 residues. The V end was cut by 1 base, the J end by 0 bases, with 13 bases between. The germline V gene encodes CDR1 SGHRS and CDR2 YFSETQ. In DNA, the CDR3 is TGCGCCAGCAGCTTGTTTACTGGCGGAGCGAACACCGGGGAGCTGTTTTTT. It is translated as CASSLFTGGANTGELFF.

J is TRBJ2-5 and V is TRBV7-2; 11 bases match TRBD2. V was clipped by 3 bases and J by 5 bases; unmatched bases: 14. Germline assignment: CDR1 SGHTA and CDR2 FQGNSA. This CDR3 has 18 residues. Written as DNA, the CDR3 is TGTGCCAGCAGCTTCTCCACGCGAGCTAGCGGGAGGATGGAGACCCAGTACTTC. It encodes CASSFSTRASGRMETQYF.

The chain uses TRBV29-1 and TRBJ2-1; a weak D match, TRBD2 (6 bases). The V gene lost 4 bases and the J gene lost 4 bases, with 17 bases spanning the gap. The V gene's germline CDR1 is SQVTM and CDR2 ANQGSEA. The CDR3 is made up of 15 amino acids. This chain's CDR3 is CSVGRGSSIYNEQFF. The CDR3 nucleotides read TGCAGCGTTGGCCGGGGGAGCTCTATATACAATGAGCAGTTCTTC.

The rearrangement joins TRBV5-4 to TRBJ1-2; D call uncertain. With 0 bases removed from V and 2 bases from J, the gap between germline ends came to 11 bases. The CDR3 length is 15 residues. Looked up from germline, CDR1 is SGHNT and CDR2 is YYREEE (reference sequence). The CDR3 DNA reads TGTGCCAGCAGCTTGGGTCTAGGTGGGAACTATGGCTACACCTTC. Translating gives CASSLGLGGNYGYTF.

The gene calls are TRBV6-6 and TRBJ1-1; no reliable D call. The CDR3 consists of 14 residues. Per the germline V gene, CDR1 is MNHNY and CDR2 is SVGAGI (reference sequence). Trimming cost V 2 bases and J 0 bases, with 7 bases left between them. In nucleotides, the CDR3 is TGTGCCAGCAGTTACGGGGAGATGAACACTGAAGCTTTCTTT. Translating it yields CASSYGEMNTEAFF.